A single sample gave rise to the 27 T cell receptor beta chains below, sequenced in a study of T cell responses to AZD1222 COVID-19 vaccine. Sequencing was performed with immunoSEQ multiplex PCR; in TCRdb, only in-frame clones are kept and a portion is missing. The sample contains 60,000 to 75,000 clones, about four fifths of which appear only once. Sequenced here: peripheral blood, sampled 28 days after the second AZD1222 dose. The receptor source for this set is an adult who received the AZD1222 COVID-19 vaccine.

This chain links TRBV6-5 with TRBJ2-7; no clear D. CDR3 length: 13 residues. The V and J ends lost 2 bases and 0 bases respectively, with 5 bases between them. Germline assignment: CDR1 MNHEY and CDR2 SVGAGI. CDR3 coding DNA: TGTGCCAGCAGTTACGGGGTCTCCTACGAGCAGTACTTC. This encodes CASSYGVSYEQYF.

Remarks on this clone: The same CDR3 also results from other DNA sequences found in this sample. The chain links TRBV11-2 to TRBJ1-6, with TRBD1 matching 11 bases. This CDR3 contains 18 residues. CDR1 is SGHAT, CDR2 FQNNGV, per germline. The junction had 15 bases not matched to a gene; V was cut back by 5 bases and J by 9 bases. CDR3 DNA: TGTGCCAGCAGCAATCAGGGGTTGGGGACAGGGGGTTTTTCACCCCTCCACTTT. It yields the protein CASSNQGLGTGGFSPLHF.

The V call is TRBV5-1, the J call TRBJ2-7; 8 bases map to TRBD1. V was pared by 6 bases and J by 3 bases, with 11 bases of the junction left unmatched. The germline CDR1 and CDR2 sequences are SGHRS and YFSETQ. This CDR3 comprises 15 residues. CDR3 region: CASTTGAPSNYEQYF. CDR3 in DNA: TGCGCCAGCACGACAGGGGCGCCCTCCAACTACGAGCAGTACTTC. Combining the CDR3 with reference TRBV5-1 and TRBJ2-7 gives the whole variable domain KAGVTQTPRYLIKTRGQQVTLSCSPISGHRSVSWYQQTPGQGLQFLFEYFSETQRNKGNFPGRFSGRQFSNSRSEMNVSTLELGDSALYLCASTTGAPSNYEQYFGPGTRLTVT.

This rearrangement joins TRBV28 to TRBJ2-3; the D gene is possibly TRBD1 (5 bases). Trimming removed 4 bases at V and 4 bases at J, with 9 bases between. Germline lookup yields CDR1 MDHEN and CDR2 SYDVKM. CDR3 length equals 13 residues. Here the CDR3 DNA reads TGTGCCAGCAGTTATCAGGGCGCAGATACGCAGTATTTT. This gives the protein CASSYQGADTQYF. The complete variable domain, with remaining parts taken from reference TRBV28 and TRBJ2-3, reads DVKVTQSSRYLVKRTGEKVFLECVQDMDHENMFWYRQDPGLGLRLIYFSYDVKMKEKGDIPEGYSVSREKKERFSLILESASTNQTSMYLCASSYQGADTQYFGPGTRLTVL.

This chain joins TRBV11-2 and TRBJ2-7; a weak D match, TRBD2 (6 bases). This CDR3 has 13 residues. Germline assignment: CDR1 SGHAT and CDR2 FQNNGV. The V and J ends lost 10 bases and 3 bases respectively, with 16 bases between them. DNA for the CDR3: TGTGCCACGGGAGACGCCTTAAGCTACGAGCAGTACTTC. Encoded protein: CATGDALSYEQYF.

The rearrangement uses TRBV30 and TRBJ2-1; perhaps D is TRBD1 or TRBD2 (6 bases each). From germline, CDR1 is GTSNPN and CDR2 SVGIG (reference sequence). This CDR3 region has 13 residues. V gave up 4 bases and J gave up 9 bases, with 16 bases separating them. The CDR3: CAWNKDRGAEQFF. The CDR3, as DNA: TGTGCCTGGAACAAAGATAGGGGGGCTGAGCAGTTCTTC.

The J gene is TRBJ1-1, the V gene TRBV5-4; no firm D call. The CDR3 consists of 13 residues. Germline CDR1 SGHNT, CDR2 YYREEE (reference sequence). With 5 bases removed from V and 7 bases from J, the gap between germline ends came to 15 bases. The CDR3 loop is CASRPVIEGEAFF. The CDR3 nucleotides are TGTGCCAGCAGACCTGTTATTGAAGGTGAAGCTTTCTTT. The whole variable domain, filled in from reference TRBV5-4 and TRBJ1-1, reads ETGVTQSPTHLIKTRGQQVTLRCSSQSGHNTVSWYQQALGQGPQFIFQYYREEENGRGNFPPRFSGLQFPNYSSELNVNALELDDSALYLCASRPVIEGEAFFGQGTRLTVV.

V usage is TRBV5-6 and J usage is TRBJ1-2, with 7 bases aligning to TRBD1. Germline V lookup: CDR1 SGHDT, CDR2 YYEEEE. The V gene end was trimmed by 4 bases and the J gene end by 4 bases; junction bases not matched to a gene: 13. The CDR3 sequence is 16 residues long. The CDR3 DNA reads as TGTGCCAGCAGCGACTTTTTTATGGACAGGAGCTATGGCTACACCTTC. Its translation is CASSDFFMDRSYGYTF.

The chain joins TRBV28 to TRBJ1-6; D possibly corresponds to TRBD1 (6 bases). V lost 6 bases and J 0 bases, leaving 12 bases between the germline ends. The germline V gene has CDR1 MDHEN and CDR2 SYDVKM. This CDR3 spans 16 amino acids. CDR3 amino acids: CASSYRASSYNSPLHF. The CDR3 DNA follows: TGTGCCAGCAGCTACAGGGCAAGCTCCTATAATTCACCCCTCCACTTT.

The gene calls are TRBV13 and TRBJ2-7, with 7 bases lining up with TRBD1. The J segment lost 6 bases and the V segment lost 4 bases, leaving 9 bases of the junction unmatched. The CDR3 covers 14 residues. CDR1 and CDR2 (germline): PRHDT, FYEKMQ (reference sequence). The CDR3: CASSSPTGWGEQYF. The CDR3 region has the DNA TGTGCCAGCAGCTCCCCGACAGGGTGGGGCGAGCAGTACTTC.

This clone was seen a single time. The chain has TRBV11-2 and TRBJ1-5; 8 bases are a match to TRBD1. With 6 bases clipped from V and 5 bases from J, the junction kept 6 bases outside the gene matches. In germline, CDR1 is SGHAT, CDR2 FQNNGV. The CDR3 loop spans 14 amino acids. This CDR3 reads CASSLTGGDQPQHF. CDR3 coding DNA: TGTGCCAGCAGTTTAACAGGGGGGGATCAGCCCCAGCATTTT.

The V gene is TRBV7-8, the J gene TRBJ1-6; tentatively, D is TRBD1 (5 bases). Germline CDR1 reads SGHVS; CDR2 reads FQNEAQ. This CDR3 is built from 16 residues. V lost 1 base, J lost 6 bases, and 13 bases lay in between. CDR3 region: CASSLGPGPFNSPLHF. CDR3 DNA: TGTGCCAGCAGCTTAGGGCCGGGACCTTTTAATTCACCCCTCCACTTT.

This chain links TRBV10-1 with TRBJ1-5; D not resolved. The CDR3 contains 15 residues. Trimming shortened V by 4 bases and J by 0 bases, and 10 bases separated the two germline ends. Per the germline V gene, CDR1 is WNHNN and CDR2 is SYGVQD (reference sequence). The CDR3 loop is CASSGVVTSNQPQHF. The CDR3 DNA is TGCGCCAGCAGTGGGGTTGTCACTAGCAATCAGCCCCAGCATTTT.

Concerning this clone itself: This may arise from a read error, as a much more abundant clone is one base away. Other nucleotide sequences from this sample produce the same CDR3. The V and J genes are TRBV7-9 and TRBJ1-1; D remains ambiguous. The length of the CDR3 is 16 residues. V shed 4 bases and J shed 7 bases, with 22 bases lying between them. Germline CDR1 reads SEHNR; CDR2 reads FQNEAQ (reference sequence). This CDR3 reads CASSSTGGAHVDEAFF. The CDR3 nucleotides read TGTGCCAGCAGCTCCACGGGTGGAGCCCACGTGGATGAAGCTTTCTTT. The whole variable domain, filled in from reference TRBV7-9 and TRBJ1-1, reads DTGVSQNPRHKITKRGQNVTFRCDPISEHNRLYWYRQTLGQGPEFLTYFQNEAQLEKSRLLSDRFSAERPKGSFSTLEIQRTEQGDSAMYLCASSSTGGAHVDEAFFGQGTRLTVV.

The chain uses TRBV29-1 and TRBJ1-1, with TRBD1 matching 7 bases. Germline-derived CDR1 and CDR2 are SQVTM and ANQGSEA. V was clipped by 6 bases and J by 6 bases; unmatched bases: 7. This CDR3 is built from 12 residues. The CDR3 nucleotides are TGCAGCGTCTCAACAGGGGTGGCTGAAGCTTTCTTT. This codes for CSVSTGVAEAFF. Combining the CDR3 with reference TRBV29-1 and TRBJ1-1 gives the whole variable domain SAVISQKPSRDICQRGTSLTIQCQVDSQVTMMFWYRQQPGQSLTLIATANQGSEATYESGFVIDKFPISRPNLTFSTLTVSNMSPEDSSIYLCSVSTGVAEAFFGQGTRLTVV.

The V gene is TRBV29-1, the J gene TRBJ2-5; D may be TRBD2 (5 bases). The germline CDR1 and CDR2 sequences are SQVTM and ANQGSEA. The CDR3 covers 10 residues. V was shortened by 3 bases and J by 7 bases, with 6 bases between the two germline ends. The CDR3: CSVDSGTQYF. The CDR3 bases are TGCAGCGTTGACAGCGGGACCCAGTACTTC.

This CDR3 reads CASSQEGGRGHIQYF. Here the CDR3 DNA reads TGTGCCAGCAGCCAAGAGGGCGGCAGGGGGCACATTCAGTACTTC. The chain combines TRBV3-1 (or the pseudogene TRBV3-2) with TRBJ2-4; 8 bases are shared with TRBD1. V gave up 0 bases and J gave up 8 bases; unmatched junction bases: 6. The CDR3 consists of 15 residues. CDR1 LGHDT and CDR2 YNNKEL come from the germline V gene (reference sequence).

The rearrangement joins TRBV27 to TRBJ2-3; 7 positions match TRBD1. The germline V gene has CDR1 MNHEY and CDR2 SMNVEV (reference sequence). The V gene end was trimmed by 7 bases and the J gene end by 3 bases; junction bases not matched to a gene: 25. The CDR3 is 20 amino acids. CDR3 amino acids: CASTPKSFTTGAGRTDTQYF. In DNA form, the CDR3 reads TGTGCCAGCACCCCCAAGTCTTTCACTACAGGGGCCGGACGAACAGATACGCAGTATTTT.

The table lists this clone with a count of one. The V gene is TRBV3-1 (or the pseudogene TRBV3-2), the J gene TRBJ1-1; D gene unclear. From germline, CDR1 is LGHDT and CDR2 YNNKEL (reference sequence). Trimming pared 5 bases from V and 0 bases from J, leaving 22 bases between. The CDR3 runs to 18 residues. In nucleotides, the CDR3 is TGTGCCAGCAGCGAAGGCCGTGGTGTTGGGGTGATGAACACTGAAGCTTTCTTT. The encoded protein is CASSEGRGVGVMNTEAFF.

The rearrangement joins TRBV6-5 to TRBJ1-1, with D possibly being TRBD1 (5 bases). The CDR3 has 14 residues. Germline values: CDR1 MNHEY, CDR2 SVGAGI. Trimming shortened V by 2 bases and J by 3 bases, and 10 bases separated the two germline ends. The CDR3: CASSYAGPYTEAFF. CDR3 DNA sequence: TGTGCCAGCAGTTACGCGGGGCCCTACACTGAAGCTTTCTTT.

This chain connects TRBV4-1 to TRBJ2-7, with 12 bases identical to TRBD1. V trimming: 1 base; J trimming: 1 base; junction bases outside the gene matches: 2. Germline CDR1 reads MGHRA; CDR2 reads YSYEKL. The CDR3 is made up of 16 amino acids. The CDR3 bases are TGCGCCAGCAGCCAAGCGGGACAGGGGGCTTCCTACGAGCAGTACTTC. Its translation is CASSQAGQGASYEQYF.

This chain's CDR3 is CSVSLGRRTEAFF. DNA of the CDR3: TGCAGCGTATCATTAGGACGGCGGACCGAAGCTTTCTTT. This chain uses TRBV29-1 with TRBJ1-1; D is unresolved. CDR1 SQVTM and CDR2 ANQGSEA come from the germline V gene. The CDR3 runs 13 residues. V was shortened by 6 bases and J by 8 bases, with 19 bases between the two germline ends.

The chain has TRBV12-5 and TRBJ2-3; possibly TRBD1 or TRBD2 for D (5 bases each). Trimming shortened V by 0 bases and J by 3 bases, and 13 bases separated the two germline ends. The V gene's germline CDR1 is LGHNT and CDR2 FRNRAP. The CDR3 sequence is 16 residues long. The DNA for the CDR3 is TGTGCTAGTGGTTTGGTACTAGGGGCAGAGACAGATACGCAGTATTTT. Translating gives CASGLVLGAETDTQYF.

V is TRBV5-6 and J is TRBJ1-6; D gene unclear. The CDR3 is made up of 13 amino acids. Germline V CDR1 and CDR2: SGHDT, YYEEEE. The germline V and J ends were trimmed by 4 bases and 7 bases, with 9 bases remaining between them. CDR3 loop: CASSLDLNSPLHF. The CDR3, as DNA: TGTGCCAGCAGCCTTGACTTGAATTCACCCCTCCACTTT.

The genes are TRBV28 and TRBJ1-4, with TRBD1 as a possible D gene (5 bases). V gave up 1 base and J gave up 0 bases, with 12 bases separating them. The CDR3 consists of 17 residues. Germline V gives CDR1 MDHEN, CDR2 SYDVKM. The CDR3 sequence: CASSLLGGIATNEKLFF. The CDR3 DNA follows: TGTGCCAGCAGTTTATTGGGGGGAATTGCAACTAATGAAAAACTGTTTTTT.

The chain links TRBV7-9 to TRBJ1-5; no clear D. This CDR3 contains 14 residues. V was shortened by 1 base and J by 1 base, with 5 bases between the two germline ends. Germline V CDR1 and CDR2: SEHNR, FQNEAQ (reference sequence). The CDR3 nucleotides are TGTGCCAGCAGCTTAGACGGGAGCAATCAGCCCCAGCATTTT. It codes for CASSLDGSNQPQHF.

This chain joins TRBV7-2 and TRBJ1-4, with 12 bases lining up with TRBD1. The ends lost 5 bases at V and 5 bases at J; junction bases unmatched: 9. The V gene's germline CDR1 is SGHTA and CDR2 FQGNSA. The CDR3 contains 17 residues. CDR3 protein: CASSPLGQGAPNEKLFF. Here the CDR3 DNA reads TGTGCCAGCAGCCCACTGGGACAGGGGGCACCCAATGAAAAACTGTTTTTT.